This T cell receptor beta chain was profiled in a study of blood T cell repertoires in COVID-19. Seattle enrolled patients during active infection and tracked them longitudinally. The germline V gene encodes CDR1 LNHDA and CDR2 SQIVND (reference sequence). Trimming pared 7 bases from V and 0 bases from J, leaving 7 bases between. The CDR3 contains 14 residues. Original processing notes: Reference gene primers were amplified, and this amplification served to estimate nucleated cell counts. Sequencing used immunoSEQ multiplex PCR; TCRdb keeps in-frame clones, though not all of them. The DNA gave D and trimming, while V, J and clone size come from that table. The repertoire holds about 280,000 clones, with roughly nine tenths as singletons.

This sequence was found in a woman aged 30 to 39 with COVID-19, enrolled during active disease. The sample comprised peripheral blood. The chain recombines TRBV19 with TRBJ1-6, with no clear D. This CDR3 reads CASTASSYNSPLHF. The DNA of the CDR3 is TGTGCCAGTACAGCGAGCTCCTATAATTCACCCCTCCACTTT. Supplemented by reference TRBV19 and TRBJ1-6, the full variable domain reads DGGITQSPKYLFRKEGQNVTLSCEQNLNHDAMYWYRQDPGQGLRLIYYSQIVNDFQKGDIAEGYSVSREKKESFPLTVTSAQKNPTAFYLCASTASSYNSPLHFGNGTRLTVT.